One sample yielded the 13 T cell receptor beta chains listed below, sequenced in a study of cytomegalovirus exposure and HLA in healthy donors. The assay was immunoSEQ multiplex PCR, and TCRdb's table has in-frame clones only and misses some. Among some 54,000 clones listed, 75% to 95% were seen once. The specimen sequenced was PBMCs. These receptors were collected from a man between 18 and 29 years old in good health and CMV-seronegative.

This rearrangement joins TRBV4-2 to TRBJ2-1, with 13 bases lining up with TRBD2. Germline lookup yields CDR1 LGHNA and CDR2 YNFKEQ. V shed 0 bases, J shed 7 bases, and the junction held 3 bases outside the gene matches. The CDR3 runs to 16 residues. The CDR3 reads CASSQEQLAGGNEQFF. DNA of the CDR3: TGTGCCAGCAGCCAAGAACAACTAGCGGGAGGGAATGAGCAGTTCTTC.

The table lists this clone with a count of one. This sequence joins TRBV14 and TRBJ2-3; 7 bases line up with TRBD1. The CDR3 is 18 residues long. CDR1 and CDR2 from the germline V gene are SGHDN and FVKESK. V lost 4 bases, J lost 0 bases, and 13 bases stayed unmatched. The CDR3 region has the DNA TGTGCCAGCAGCCTCAATACCGGGACAGCAACTAGCACAGATACGCAGTATTTT. This translates into CASSLNTGTATSTDTQYF.

The chain uses TRBV19 and TRBJ1-2; 9 bases are shared with TRBD1. This CDR3 has 13 residues. Unmatched junction bases numbered 4, after V lost 3 bases and J lost 8 bases. Germline V lookup: CDR1 LNHDA, CDR2 SQIVND (reference sequence). CDR3 coding DNA: TGTGCCAGTAGTATGGGGACAGGGCAAGGCTACACCTTC. This codes for CASSMGTGQGYTF. Full variable domain (outside the CDR3, taken from reference TRBV19 and TRBJ1-2): DGGITQSPKYLFRKEGQNVTLSCEQNLNHDAMYWYRQDPGQGLRLIYYSQIVNDFQKGDIAEGYSVSREKKESFPLTVTSAQKNPTAFYLCASSMGTGQGYTFGSGTRLTVV.

The chain links TRBV14 to TRBJ2-1; D perhaps matches TRBD2 (5 bases). The CDR3 is 15 residues long. In germline, CDR1 is SGHDN, CDR2 FVKESK. Trimming left V 1 base short and J 0 bases short, with 7 bases between. This CDR3 is CASSQGGGSYNEQFF. As DNA, the CDR3 is TGTGCCAGCAGCCAAGGAGGAGGCTCCTACAATGAGCAGTTCTTC.

This chain joins TRBV5-6 and TRBJ2-1, with TRBD2 matching over 7 bases. Looked up from germline, CDR1 is SGHDT and CDR2 is YYEEEE. This CDR3 is built from 16 residues. The trim removed 3 bases at V and 6 bases at J, leaving 12 bases unmatched. The CDR3 protein is CASSSYGTTYPNEQFF. The CDR3 coding sequence is TGTGCCAGCAGCTCGTACGGGACTACCTACCCCAATGAGCAGTTCTTC.

This clone occurred a few times. Here the CDR3 reads CASSGTRTYNEQFF. The CDR3 DNA is TGCGCCAGCAGTGGTACGCGAACCTACAATGAGCAGTTCTTC. The chain employs TRBV10-1 and TRBJ2-1; D not resolved. The germline V and J ends were trimmed by 4 bases and 2 bases, with 9 bases remaining between them. The germline CDR1 and CDR2 sequences are WNHNN and SYGVQD (reference sequence). This CDR3 contains 14 residues.

V usage is TRBV28 and J usage is TRBJ2-6; D gene unclear. CDR3 length: 20 residues. CDR1 is MDHEN and CDR2 is SYDVKM in the germline V gene. V lost 1 base to trimming and J lost 0 bases, with 19 bases between them. CDR3: CASSLLFGLTSHSGANVLTF. CDR3 DNA sequence: TGTGCCAGCAGTTTATTGTTCGGGTTAACGAGCCACTCTGGGGCCAACGTCCTGACTTTC.

The chain couples TRBV7-9 to TRBJ1-3; 7 nucleotides match TRBD1. The CDR3 runs to 14 residues. The V and J ends lost 5 bases and 7 bases, in that order; junction bases with no gene match: 8. Germline-derived CDR1 and CDR2 are SEHNR and FQNEAQ (reference sequence). The CDR3 here is CASSPGRGQNTIYF. CDR3 bases: TGTGCCAGCAGCCCGGGAAGGGGGCAGAACACCATATATTTT. Full variable domain (missing parts from reference TRBV7-9 and TRBJ1-3): DTGVSQNPRHKITKRGQNVTFRCDPISEHNRLYWYRQTLGQGPEFLTYFQNEAQLEKSRLLSDRFSAERPKGSFSTLEIQRTEQGDSAMYLCASSPGRGQNTIYFGEGSWLTVV.

The chain couples TRBV9 to TRBJ1-1; 10 nucleotides agree with TRBD1. This CDR3 comprises 15 residues. The germline CDR1 and CDR2 sequences are SGDLS and YYNGEE. V was pared by 0 bases and J by 7 bases, with 6 bases of the junction left unmatched. The CDR3, as DNA: TGTGCCAGCAGCGTAGAGACAGGGGGCGCCAATGAAGCTTTCTTT. It is translated as CASSVETGGANEAFF.

The chain is built from TRBV5-1 and TRBJ2-6; D remains unclear. CDR1 SGHRS and CDR2 YFSETQ come from the germline V gene. The CDR3 is 16 amino acids. Trimming left V 2 bases short and J 1 base short, with 10 bases between. CDR3 in DNA: TGCGCCAGCAGCTTCAGAGGATCGTCTGGGGCCAACGTCCTGACTTTC. It specifies CASSFRGSSGANVLTF.

V is TRBV2 and J is TRBJ1-5; D may be TRBD1 (6 bases). V lost 4 bases to trimming and J lost 3 bases, with 13 bases between them. Germline V gene lookup returns CDR1 SNHLY and CDR2 FYNNEI. CDR3 length: 15 amino acids. The CDR3: CASSGQALVNQPQHF. The CDR3 DNA reads TGTGCCAGCAGTGGACAGGCCCTCGTCAATCAGCCCCAGCATTTT.

The CDR3 DNA reads as TGTGCCAGCAGGAGAGGTGGACTAGAAGAGACCCAGTACTTC. Encoded protein: CASRRGGLEETQYF. The gene calls are TRBV6-5 and TRBJ2-5; 7 bases are a match to TRBD2. The CDR3 spans 14 residues. V shed 6 bases, J shed 3 bases, and the junction held 7 bases outside the gene matches. The germline CDR1 and CDR2 sequences are MNHEY and SVGAGI.

The V and J genes are TRBV5-4 and TRBJ2-7; 13 bases are shared with TRBD2. V trimming: 4 bases; J trimming: 3 bases; junction bases outside the gene matches: 7. This CDR3 comprises 16 residues. The germline CDR1 and CDR2 sequences are SGHNT and YYREEE (reference sequence). CDR3 DNA: TGTGCCAGCAGCCCGGGACTAGCGGGACCCAGCTACGAGCAGTACTTC. Translation: CASSPGLAGPSYEQYF.